A single sample gave rise to the 11 T cell receptor beta chains below, sequenced in a study of shared clonotypes between healthy human individuals. The naive CD8 subset, CD45RO-negative cells positively selected for CCR7, excluded terminally differentiated effector memory CD45RA+ cells. Clones were read by immunoSEQ multiplex PCR, and TCRdb kept only the in-frame ones, dropping some. Of 1.5 million to 2.5 million clones in the sample, approximately 95% were seen once. Material for sequencing was naive CD8+ T cells sorted from blood. The source is a man between 18 and 29 years old in good health.

The J gene is TRBJ2-7, the V gene TRBV2; 7 bases fit TRBD1. The CDR3 extends over 13 amino acids. V lost 2 bases and J lost 4; bases outside the gene matches: 2. Germline V lookup: CDR1 SNHLY, CDR2 FYNNEI. CDR3 protein: CASSEYRGYEQYF. CDR3 in DNA: TGTGCCAGCAGTGAATACAGGGGATACGAGCAGTACTTC. The whole variable domain, remainder taken from reference TRBV2 and TRBJ2-7, is EPEVTQTPSHQVTQMGQEVILRCVPISNHLYFYWYRQILGQKVEFLVSFYNNEISEKSEIFDDQFSVERPDGSNFTLKIRSTKLEDSAMYFCASSEYRGYEQYFGPGTRLTVT.

This clone was seen a handful of times. The chain carries TRBV4-1 and TRBJ1-2; D is unclear. The CDR3 runs to 13 residues. The ends were cut back, 2 bases at V and 3 bases at J, with 7 bases in the middle. The germline CDR1 and CDR2 sequences are MGHRA and YSYEKL. The CDR3 is CASSQRSHYGYTF. DNA of the CDR3: TGCGCCAGCAGCCAACGGTCACACTATGGCTACACCTTC.

This chain uses TRBV6-1 with TRBJ2-3; TRBD1 is a possible D gene (5 bases). The V gene's germline CDR1 is MNHNS and CDR2 SASEGT. CDR3 length: 14 residues. Trimming removed 0 bases from V and 4 bases from J, with 8 bases in between. The CDR3 reads CASSEARVSDTQYF. The DNA for the CDR3 is TGTGCCAGCAGTGAAGCCAGGGTTTCAGATACGCAGTATTTT.

The chain employs TRBV27 and TRBJ1-1; the match to TRBD1 covers 9 bases. Germline-derived CDR1 and CDR2 are MNHEY and SMNVEV (reference sequence). Trimming removed 10 bases from V and 4 bases from J; junction bases left unmatched: 7. CDR3 length: 13 amino acids. CDR3 DNA sequence: TGTGCCACTGGGGGACAGGGTGCCACTGAAGCTTTCTTT. Translating gives CATGGQGATEAFF.

In nucleotides, the CDR3 is TGCGCCAGCAGCCAAGATCAGGGGGCTCCATACAATGAGCAGTTCTTC. The encoded protein is CASSQDQGAPYNEQFF. The J gene is TRBJ2-1, the V gene TRBV4-1; 8 nucleotides line up with TRBD1. Germline lookup yields CDR1 MGHRA and CDR2 YSYEKL. The CDR3 contains 16 residues. Germline trimming cut 0 bases from V and 4 bases from J; bases unmatched to any gene: 5.

This chain uses TRBV2 with TRBJ2-5; 7 bases are a match to TRBD2. Per germline, CDR1 SNHLY and CDR2 FYNNEI. The CDR3 covers 16 residues. Losses at the gene ends were 2 bases for V and 0 bases for J; bases not matched to a gene: 6. CDR3 sequence (DNA): TGTGCCAGCAGTGAACTGGGGGAGGGGTACCAAGAGACCCAGTACTTC. Amino acids: CASSELGEGYQETQYF.

The chain combines TRBV4-1 with TRBJ2-1; TRBD2 matches 7 bases. V lost 0 bases, J lost 3 bases, and 8 bases stayed unmatched. The V gene's germline CDR1 is MGHRA and CDR2 YSYEKL. The CDR3 sequence is 17 residues long. The CDR3 DNA reads TGCGCCAGCAGCCAAGATGAGCGGGGTCGGAACTACAATGAGCAGTTCTTC. Its protein is CASSQDERGRNYNEQFF.

V gene TRBV2 combines with J gene TRBJ2-2; TRBD2 agrees at 8 bases. V was clipped by 0 bases and J by 1 base; unmatched bases: 7. The CDR3 loop spans 18 amino acids. The germline gives CDR1 SNHLY, CDR2 FYNNEI. This CDR3 reads CASSEATGGGENTGELFF. The DNA for the CDR3 is TGTGCCAGCAGTGAAGCCACCGGGGGGGGAGAGAACACCGGGGAGCTGTTTTTT.

The rearrangement joins TRBV7-9 to TRBJ2-7, with D maybe TRBD1 (6 bases). Germline V gene data show CDR1 as SEHNR and CDR2 as FQNEAQ (reference sequence). There are 14 residues in the CDR3. The V end was cut by 6 bases, the J end by 2 bases, with 14 bases between. The CDR3 spells CASSRTGQPYEQYF. The CDR3 DNA reads as TGTGCCAGCAGTAGAACCGGACAGCCCTACGAGCAGTACTTC.

The V call is TRBV13, the J call TRBJ2-1; no clear D gene. V was cut by 3 bases and J by 6 bases, with 3 bases left in between. The CDR3 sequence is 11 residues long. Germline V gene data show CDR1 as PRHDT and CDR2 as FYEKMQ (reference sequence). CDR3 sequence (DNA): TGTGCCAGCAGCTTCGCCAATGAGCAGTTCTTC. Amino acids: CASSFANEQFF.

The chain couples TRBV7-8 to TRBJ2-3, with D hard to call. Germline CDR1 SGHVS, CDR2 FQNEAQ. The CDR3 consists of 16 residues. Trimming took off 5 bases at V and 0 bases at J, with 15 bases between the two ends. The CDR3 DNA reads TGTGCCAGCAGCCCCCTCATGGCGGAGAGCACAGATACGCAGTATTTT. This gives the protein CASSPLMAESTDTQYF.